This T cell receptor (beta chain) was identified in a study of blood T cell repertoires in COVID-19. TCRdb's table, derived via immunoSEQ multiplex PCR, lists solely in-frame clones and lacks some. The table shows 250,000 to 300,000 clones, with roughly nine tenths occurring only once. Sequencing was carried out using peripheral blood. The receptor was derived from a woman in her thirties with COVID-19, enrolled during active disease.

The CDR3 region has the DNA TGTGCCAGCAGCGTAGGGGAGTCACCCCTCCACTTT. This codes for CASSVGESPLHF. The chain carries TRBV9 and TRBJ1-6; D gene ambiguous. This CDR3 has 12 amino acids. Per germline, CDR1 SGDLS and CDR2 YYNGEE. V gave up 0 bases and J gave up 10 bases, with 5 bases separating them.